One and the same sample provided the 6 T cell receptor beta chains below, sequenced in a study of blood T cell repertoires in COVID-19. Sequencing used immunoSEQ multiplex PCR; TCRdb keeps in-frame clones, though not all of them. The sample holds about 270,000 clones, 81% seen once. Sequencing was done on a sample of peripheral blood. These receptors originate from a woman aged 60 to 75 with active or convalescent COVID-19.

The V and J genes are TRBV5-1 and TRBJ1-3; D call uncertain. CDR3 length equals 16 residues. The V gene lost 0 bases and the J gene lost 2 bases, with 12 bases spanning the gap. Per the germline V gene, CDR1 is SGHRS and CDR2 is YFSETQ. The CDR3 coding sequence is TGCGCCAGCAGCTTGGGAGAGGTCTCTGCTGGAAACACCATATATTTT. Amino acids: CASSLGEVSAGNTIYF.

The V call is TRBV2, the J call TRBJ2-7; D is possibly TRBD2 (6 bases). Per the germline V gene, CDR1 is SNHLY and CDR2 is FYNNEI. CDR3 length: 13 amino acids. Trimming removed 7 bases from V and 1 base from J, with 11 bases in between. This CDR3 reads CASTDGGSYEQYF. The CDR3 DNA reads TGTGCCAGCACCGACGGGGGTTCCTACGAGCAGTACTTC.

A note on this clone: At the DNA level, this CDR3 is encoded by other sequences in the same sample as well. The rearrangement links TRBV11-2 to TRBJ2-5, with TRBD2 matching over 9 bases. V shed 3 bases and J 4 bases; nucleotides not matched to a gene: 0. Germline V gene lookup returns CDR1 SGHAT and CDR2 FQNNGV. The CDR3 contains 13 residues. CDR3 nucleotide sequence: TGTGCCAGCAGCTTTAGCGGGGGAGAGACCCAGTACTTC. Protein: CASSFSGGETQYF. The whole variable domain, remainder taken from reference TRBV11-2 and TRBJ2-5, is EAGVAQSPRYKIIEKRQSVAFWCNPISGHATLYWYQQILGQGPKLLIQFQNNGVVDDSQLPKDRFSAERLKGVDSTLKIQPAKLEDSAVYLCASSFSGGETQYFGPGTRLLVL.

V and J are TRBV7-2 and TRBJ2-7, with 8 bases aligning to TRBD1. V shed 2 bases, J shed 2 bases, and the junction held 8 bases outside the gene matches. CDR1 and CDR2 from the germline V gene are SGHTA and FQGNSA. The CDR3 covers 16 residues. CDR3 in DNA: TGTGCCAGCAGCTTAAGGTGGGGACAGGCAACCTACGAGCAGTACTTC. Translated: CASSLRWGQATYEQYF.

V is TRBV29-1 and J is TRBJ1-2; 9 bases are shared with TRBD1. Germline V lookup: CDR1 SQVTM, CDR2 ANQGSEA. This CDR3 has 14 residues. Trimming at V came to 2 bases and at J to 8 bases, leaving 9 bases not matched to a gene. Here the CDR3 reads CSVELGTGLRGYTF. As DNA, the CDR3 is TGCAGCGTTGAATTAGGGACAGGGTTACGAGGCTACACCTTC.

The rearrangement joins TRBV5-8 to TRBJ2-1, with D perhaps TRBD2 (5 bases). Germline V gives CDR1 SGHTS, CDR2 YDEGEE. The V gene lost 0 bases and the J gene lost 8 bases, with 15 bases spanning the gap. The CDR3 is 15 residues long. The CDR3 DNA reads as TGTGCCAGCAGCTTGGGCCCCGAGGGTTGGCATGAGCAGTTCTTC. This encodes CASSLGPEGWHEQFF.